Below, 12 T cell receptor beta chains from the same sample are listed, as sequenced in a study of response to subunit inactivated influenza vaccine listed by TCRdb under 2018. Library creation used RT-PCR. The sample was run on an Illumina HiSeq 2500. The raw public reads went through TCRdb reprocessing: fastp at Q25, MiXCR clone calling, in-frame beta chains kept. Each entry merges the rows of one CDR3 protein and shows their most common DNA and genes. The sample contains roughly 700,000 distinct CDR3 sequences, roughly 13% of them found a single time. The ten biggest clones cover approximately 7% of the sample. The source material was PBMCs from blood, sampled roughly 15 days before vaccination. These receptors originate from a man aged 45 to 65 who received an inactivated influenza vaccine. Donor details come from another sample of the same person, matched by shared clones.

In DNA, the CDR3 is TGTGCCGGTGGGGTTAGCGGGAGGGTTGTTGATGAGCAGTTCTTC. Its protein product is CAGGVSGRVVDEQFF. V gene TRBV5-5 combines with J gene TRBJ2-1; 11 bases align to TRBD2. The length of the CDR3 is 15 residues. Per the germline V gene, CDR1 is SGHKS and CDR2 is YYEKEE (reference sequence). V was pared by 10 bases and J by 8 bases, with 14 bases of the junction left unmatched.

The sample holds one count of this clonotype. The gene calls are TRBV28 and TRBJ2-3, with 7 nucleotides matching TRBD2. V lost 6 bases, J lost 5 bases, and 8 bases stayed unmatched. Germline lookup yields CDR1 MDHEN and CDR2 SYDVKM. CDR3 length equals 14 residues. In DNA, the CDR3 is TGTGCCAGCAGCTCTCCCGGACTAGTAGATACGCAGTATTTT. Residues: CASSSPGLVDTQYF.

This chain uses TRBV6-2 or TRBV6-3 with TRBJ2-3; 8 nucleotides align to TRBD2. Germline trimming cut 8 bases from V and 2 bases from J; bases unmatched to any gene: 12. The CDR3 runs 16 residues. Germline V gene sequence: CDR1 MNHEY, CDR2 SVGEGT. The CDR3 DNA reads TGTGCCAGCCTTTCCTCCTTTAGCGGGGACACAGATACGCAGTATTTT. This codes for CASLSSFSGDTDTQYF.

J is TRBJ2-3 and V is TRBV10-1, with 7 bases aligning to TRBD1. The CDR3 loop spans 15 amino acids. J gave up 2 bases and V 2 bases, and 4 bases lay outside the gene matches. In germline, CDR1 is WNHNN, CDR2 SYGVQD (reference sequence). Here the CDR3 DNA reads TGCGCCAGCAGTGAGGGGACAGTGGTCACAGATACGCAGTATTTT. Protein product: CASSEGTVVTDTQYF.

This clonotype has ten or more counts. The DNA for the CDR3 is TGCAGTGCCACGCGAGGAGGGGGGAGCACCTACGAGCAGTACTTC. Protein: CSATRGGGSTYEQYF. This chain connects TRBV20-1 to TRBJ2-7; either TRBD1 or TRBD2 may supply D (6 bases each). The V and J ends lost 6 bases and 2 bases respectively, with 20 bases between them. The CDR3 runs to 15 residues. Germline lookup yields CDR1 DFQATT and CDR2 SNEGSKA (reference sequence).

The chain combines TRBV5-1 with TRBJ2-1, with TRBD2 matching over 7 bases. The CDR3 length is 16 residues. The V segment lost 0 bases and the J segment 3 bases; nucleotides outside the gene matches: 6. Germline CDR1 and CDR2: SGHRS and YFSETQ. CDR3 residues: CASSLASSGFYNEQFF. In nucleotides, the CDR3 is TGCGCCAGCAGCTTGGCGTCTAGCGGCTTCTACAATGAGCAGTTCTTC.

This chain uses TRBV11-2 with TRBJ2-7; weak D call: TRBD2 (5 bases). Germline assignment: CDR1 SGHAT and CDR2 FQNNGV. The CDR3 runs 15 residues. V lost 6 bases to trimming and J lost 0 bases, with 15 bases between them. CDR3 region: CASSASSVSSYEQYF. In DNA, the CDR3 is TGTGCCAGCAGTGCAAGTAGCGTCAGCTCCTACGAGCAGTACTTC.

The chain links TRBV6-5 to TRBJ2-7; TRBD1 matches 8 bases. CDR3 length: 16 amino acids. Trimming removed 0 bases from V and 1 base from J; junction bases left unmatched: 5. The V gene's germline CDR1 is MNHEY and CDR2 SVGAGI. The chain's CDR3 is CASSYSEQGVSYEQYF. The DNA of the CDR3 is TGTGCCAGCAGTTACTCGGAACAGGGGGTATCCTACGAGCAGTACTTC.

This clonotype was seen more than once but under ten times. The CDR3 protein is CASTPDRVGETQYF. The CDR3 DNA is TGCGCCAGCACCCCGGACAGGGTAGGAGAGACCCAGTACTTC. The chain has TRBV10-2 and TRBJ2-5; 8 positions match TRBD1. The germline CDR1 and CDR2 sequences are WSHSY and SAAADI. The CDR3 is 14 amino acids. V was pared by 7 bases and J by 4 bases, with 8 bases of the junction left unmatched.

This clonotype was observed many times. The chain has TRBV5-1 and TRBJ2-7; TRBD2 aligns across 9 bases. Losses at the gene ends were 5 bases for V and 3 bases for J; bases not matched to a gene: 6. Germline V gives CDR1 SGHRS, CDR2 YFSETQ. CDR3 length: 14 residues. CDR3 protein: CASRALAGNYEQYF. In nucleotides, the CDR3 is TGCGCCAGCAGGGCACTAGCGGGCAACTACGAGCAGTACTTC.

This clonotype was counted a few times. The chain is built from TRBV7-2 and TRBJ1-2; D not resolved. The V end lost 6 bases, the J end lost 4 bases, and 12 bases lay between the germline ends. Germline V gene data show CDR1 as SGHTA and CDR2 as FQGNSA. This CDR3 spans 13 amino acids. The CDR3 sequence: CASRAGSIYGYTF. CDR3 coding DNA: TGTGCCAGCAGGGCGGGGAGTATCTATGGCTACACCTTC. Looking up the rest from reference TRBV7-2 and TRBJ1-2 gives the full variable domain: GAGVSQSPSNKVTEKGKDVELRCDPISGHTALYWYRQSLGQGLEFLIYFQGNSAPDKSGLPSDRFSAERTGGSVSTLTIQRTQQEDSAVYLCASRAGSIYGYTFGSGTRLTVV.

V and J are TRBV29-1 and TRBJ2-7; TRBD1 aligns across 12 bases. Germline-derived CDR1 and CDR2 are SQVTM and ANQGSEA. The CDR3 has 13 residues. J was trimmed by 6 bases and V by 7 bases; bases with no gene match: 7. The CDR3 reads CSGGRDRGLEQYF. The CDR3 nucleotides are TGCAGCGGGGGCCGGGACAGGGGGCTCGAGCAGTACTTC.